The sequence of this T cell receptor (beta chain) was determined in a study of CD8 T cell repertoires and HIV-1 epitope variants (dated by TCRdb to 2020 to 2021). Broadly, across the study: T cells were stimulated in separate culture wells with each of twenty-five peptides representing autologous and known Gag and Nef epitope variants. A CMV, EBV and flu peptide pool, the Ebola AY9 epitope as negative control, and a no-peptide well were included as control conditions. T cells were enriched using the EasySep Human T Cell Enrichment Kit and then co-cultured with an equal number of autologous T cell-negative cells acting as antigen-presenting cells. An aliquot of 1M T cells was saved as an uncultured baseline condition, separate from the roughly 80 T cell cultures. Three Gag epitope families and Nef HW9 and YT9 were included among the tested epitopes. Running each culture condition in triplicate, except for one peptide done in duplicate, gave a total of approximately 83 T cell cultures. Cultures ran for around 10 days in IMDM with gentamicin, with half-media changes on days 3 and 7 adding IL-2, IL-7 and IL-15. Results and caveats for the whole study, not just this receptor: Fewer than ten antigen-specific TCR beta clonotypes were identified, of which over 5 appeared to be cross-reactive for autologous or known escape epitope variants. The assay could identify only TCR beta chains and pointed to proliferation in response to antigen, not to T cell function or cytokine profile. About 5 clonotypes recognized the Nef KF9 family and one clonotype recognized the HW9 family, while no responses were seen to the TAALDMSHF plasma variant.

For this clone: Its recognized antigen is unknown. Qualities for individual bases were not recorded, and no much larger clone is one base off.

Sequencing of TCR beta CDR3 regions was done on the immunoSEQ platform at survey depth. The QIAamp DNA micro kit was used to extract genomic DNA from every cultured and uncultured CD8+ T cell population. The published analysis was carried out like this. Samples with under 5,000 productive reads were excluded, and this exclusion removed about 6% of the roughly 75 HIV peptide-stimulated cultures. Sequences were trimmed to CDR3 by a MANAFEST web app, and nonproductive sequences, CDR3s under 5 amino acids, and sequences not starting with C or ending with F/W were removed. For a clonotype to count as antigen-specific, the clonotype had to expand relative to the no-peptide control in at least 2 of 3 replicates at FDR 0.01, and only within one epitope family. Specific clonotypes also needed at least fivefold higher frequency than in wells stimulated with peptides from other epitope families. TCRdb limited this immuneACCESS table to in-frame rearrangements with V and J called. A share of clones is missing; checked studies link under half to unresolved V genes, and the rest is unexplained. For V, J and clone size, that table is used; D and trimming come from the DNA. This sample has 5,000 to 6,500 clones in its table, and about 65% of those were observed once. The biggest ten clones account for around two fifths of the sample.

The EasySep Human CD8+ T Cell Enrichment Kit was used on day 10 to isolate CD8+ T cells from every culture. CDR1 SQVTM and CDR2 ANQGSEA are derived from the germline V gene. The CDR3 spans 11 residues, from the cysteine through the phenylalanine. Only the CDR3 region is kept as DNA, spanning 33 bases read in frame from base 1. V and J are truncated by 3 bases and 4 bases respectively, leaving an intervening sequence of 4 bases. Input material: cultured CD8+ T cells derived from PBMCs. This sequence uses TRBV29-1 and TRBJ1-3; the D gene remains uncertain. The TCR originated in a male donor with HIV. The DNA sequence is TGCAGCGTTGAGGCGGGAAACACCATATATTTT. Translation gives CSVEAGNTIYF.